Detailed here is one T cell receptor beta chain. Its target is not known. All of the donors resided in Nashville, Tennessee, and each was a Caucasian adult. The split of CD4+ cells yielded CD45RA+ naive and CD45RA-negative memory subsets. Clones were sequenced by immunoSEQ multiplex PCR, and TCRdb holds only the in-frame ones, with some missing. The sample contains 2 million to 2.5 million clones, approximately 95% of which appear only once. This sample was included in a study of shared clonotypes between healthy human individuals. This CDR3 has 14 amino acids. With 3 bases removed from V and 4 bases from J, the gap between germline ends came to 14 bases. Germline lookup yields CDR1 SGHTS and CDR2 YDEGEE. Study-wide findings and caveats: Compared with clonotypes that all four donors shared, non-shared clonotypes had lower generation probabilities.

The sequence came from a man aged 18 to 30 in good health. Specimen: naive CD4+ T cells sorted from blood. Subset of the sample: CD45RA+ positively selected. The chain carries TRBV5-8 and TRBJ2-7; D is unresolved. CDR3 coding DNA: TGTGCCAGCAGCTCCCGTCGGGTTTCGTACGAGCAGTACTTC. Amino acid sequence: CASSSRRVSYEQYF. Variable domain in full (rest from reference TRBV5-8 and TRBJ2-7): EAGVTQSPTHLIKTRGQQATLRCSPISGHTSVYWYQQALGLGLQFLLWYDEGEERNRGNFPPRFSGRQFPNYSSELNVNALELEDSALYLCASSSRRVSYEQYFGPGTRLTVT.